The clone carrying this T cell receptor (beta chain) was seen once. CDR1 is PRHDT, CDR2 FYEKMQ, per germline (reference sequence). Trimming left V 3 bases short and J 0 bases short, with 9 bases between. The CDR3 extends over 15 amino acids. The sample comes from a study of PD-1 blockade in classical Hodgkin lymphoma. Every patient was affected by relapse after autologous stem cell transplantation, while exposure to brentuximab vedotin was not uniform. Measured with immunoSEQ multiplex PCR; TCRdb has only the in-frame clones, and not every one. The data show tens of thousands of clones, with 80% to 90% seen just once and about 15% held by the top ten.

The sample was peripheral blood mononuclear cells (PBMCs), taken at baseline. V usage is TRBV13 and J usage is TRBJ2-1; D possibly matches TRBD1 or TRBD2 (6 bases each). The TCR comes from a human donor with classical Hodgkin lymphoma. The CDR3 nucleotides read TGTGCCAGCAGCTTGAGGGGGGTCTCCTACAATGAGCAGTTCTTC. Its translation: CASSLRGVSYNEQFF.